This T cell receptor beta chain is drawn from a study of cytomegalovirus exposure and HLA in healthy donors. General study findings and limits: Most TCR sequences proved rare, with some public TCRs found in many donors. It was confirmed in vitro that three of the CMV-associated chains were specific for CMV antigens. Reported performance of the classifier showed diagnosis of cytomegalovirus status with high specificity and sensitivity. TCR beta chains numbering some 160 were designated cytomegalovirus-associated.

The assay was immunoSEQ multiplex PCR, and TCRdb's table has in-frame clones only and misses some. The top ten clones hold 2.9% of a sample with 230,000 or so clones, about 86% of them seen once. With regard to this clone: The antigen is undetermined.

V was trimmed by 4 bases and J by 0 bases, leaving 13 bases between them. There are 16 residues in the CDR3. Germline CDR1 is MNHNS and CDR2 is SASEGT. Sequences were obtained from PBMCs. The clonotype comes from a woman aged 18-30 years in good health and CMV-seronegative. The chain has TRBV6-1 and TRBJ2-1; no clear D. CDR3 sequence reads: CASSGRSTSSYNEQFF. CDR3 bases: TGTGCCAGCAGTGGGCGGTCGACCAGCTCCTACAATGAGCAGTTCTTC.